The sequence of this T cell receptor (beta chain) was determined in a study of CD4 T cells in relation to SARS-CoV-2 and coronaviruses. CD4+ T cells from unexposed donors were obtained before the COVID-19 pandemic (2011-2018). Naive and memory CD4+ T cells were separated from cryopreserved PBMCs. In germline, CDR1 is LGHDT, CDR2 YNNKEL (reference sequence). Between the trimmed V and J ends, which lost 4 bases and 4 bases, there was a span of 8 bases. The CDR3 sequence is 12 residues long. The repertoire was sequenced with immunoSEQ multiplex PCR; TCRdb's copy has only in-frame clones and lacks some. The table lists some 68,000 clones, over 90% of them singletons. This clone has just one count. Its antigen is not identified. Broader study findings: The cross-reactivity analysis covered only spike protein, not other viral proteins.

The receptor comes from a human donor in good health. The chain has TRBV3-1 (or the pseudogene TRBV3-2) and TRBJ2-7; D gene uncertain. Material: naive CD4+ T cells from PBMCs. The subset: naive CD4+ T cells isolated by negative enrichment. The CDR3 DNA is TGTGCCAGCAGCCCGACCCCTTACGAGCAGTACTTC. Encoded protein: CASSPTPYEQYF.